The next 27 T cell receptor beta chains were all read from a single sample in a study of T cell clonality in common variable immunodeficiency. Findings of the study overall: In common variable immunodeficiency, TCR beta chains reportedly carried fewer deletions and N-nucleotide insertions.

Generated by immunoSEQ multiplex PCR, the TCRdb table keeps only in-frame clones and is missing some. The sample has 28,000 or so clones, none seen only once; the top ten hold approximately 3%. Their antigen targets remain unknown. Sequencing input: peripheral blood mononuclear cells. The receptors here all came from a human donor with common variable immunodeficiency.

This clone occurred many times. The read comes to an end 3 residues before the CDR3 does, leaving the germline J gene to fill in the end. This rearrangement joins TRBV2 to TRBJ2-3, with 7 bases aligning to TRBD2. V gave up 11 bases and J gave up 1 base; unmatched junction bases: 12. CDR3 length: 15 residues. The germline CDR1 and CDR2 sequences are SNHLY and FYNNEI. The CDR3 bases that were read are TGTGCCGTTCAGGGAGGGGCCAGAGGCACAGATACG. It translates to CAVQGGARGTDT. The complete CDR3 sequence is CAVQGGARGTDTQYF. The full variable domain, with the rest looked up from reference TRBV2 and TRBJ2-3, is EPEVTQTPSHQVTQMGQEVILRCVPISNHLYFYWYRQILGQKVEFLVSFYNNEISEKSEIFDDQFSVERPDGSNFTLKIRSTKLEDSAMYFCAVQGGARGTDTQYFGPGTRLTVL.

This clone has a count of ten or more. The CDR3 end is not reached by the read, which stops 3 residues before it; the germline J gene fills it in. The rearrangement uses TRBV5-1 and TRBJ1-1, with 7 bases identical to TRBD1. In germline, CDR1 is SGHRS, CDR2 YFSETQ. This CDR3 region has 14 residues. The ends lost 2 bases at V and 1 base at J; junction bases unmatched: 2. Here the CDR3 reads CASSLQGRNTEAFF. The part of the CDR3 DNA that was read is TGCGCCAGCAGCTTACAGGGGAGGAACACTGAA.

This clone came up a few times. Read data end 3 residues before the CDR3 end; the end is taken from the germline J gene. V and J are TRBV19 and TRBJ1-5, with D possibly being TRBD1 (5 bases). V lost 3 bases and J lost 2, with 11 bases in between. Germline V lookup: CDR1 LNHDA, CDR2 SQIVND (reference sequence). The CDR3 totals 15 residues. CDR3 amino acids: CASSIQGVGNQPQHF. CDR3 DNA, as far as it was read: TGTGCCAGTAGTATTCAAGGGGTAGGCAATCAGCCC.

This clone showed up just a few times. The read comes to an end 3 residues before the CDR3 does, leaving the germline J gene to fill in the end. J is TRBJ2-5 and V is TRBV18, with D uncertain. CDR3 length: 14 residues. Per germline, CDR1 KGHSH and CDR2 LQKENI. V gave up 3 bases and J gave up 2 bases, with 10 bases separating them. The sequenced CDR3 bases are TGTGCCAGCTCACCCGCGGCAAAGCAAGAGACC. This sequence encodes CASSPAAKQET. The entire CDR3 protein reads CASSPAAKQETQYF.

This clone was recorded at least ten times. Coverage ceases 3 residues before the CDR3 finishes, and the germline J gene fills in the end. The chain uses TRBV6-1 and TRBJ2-6; 8 bases are shared with TRBD1. Germline V CDR1 and CDR2: MNHNS, SASEGT. The V segment lost 4 bases and the J segment 4 bases; nucleotides outside the gene matches: 6. This CDR3 region has 16 residues. CDR3 region: CASSARTGSGANVLTF. The CDR3 DNA, read in part, is TGTGCCAGCAGTGCCAGGACAGGGTCAGGGGCCAACGTC.

This clone was recorded many times. The read finishes 3 residues shy of the CDR3 end, and the germline J gene is used to complete it. V gene TRBV18 combines with J gene TRBJ2-1; 9 nucleotides line up with TRBD2. Trimming removed 0 bases from V and 6 bases from J; junction bases left unmatched: 3. CDR1 is KGHSH and CDR2 is LQKENI in the germline V gene. The CDR3 is 15 residues long. This CDR3 is CASSPPGGGGNEQFF. Partial CDR3 DNA: TGTGCCAGCTCACCACCTGGCGGGGGGGGCAATGAG.

This clone appeared a few times. The part of the CDR3 DNA that was read is TGTGCCAGCCTCACCGGGACAAACCAAGAGACC. Amino acid sequence: CASLTGTNQET. The entire CDR3 protein is CASLTGTNQETQYF. The V gene is TRBV18, the J gene TRBJ2-5, with a possible D match to TRBD1 (6 bases). Sequencing ends 3 residues short of the CDR3 end; the germline J gene provides the rest. The CDR3 totals 14 residues. Germline CDR1 KGHSH, CDR2 LQKENI. The ends were cut back, 8 bases at V and 0 bases at J, with 13 bases in the middle.

This clone was seen at least ten times. The read is 3 residues too short to cover the CDR3 end, so that end is filled in from the germline J gene. V usage is TRBV23-1 and J usage is TRBJ1-2; 11 positions match TRBD1. TRBV23-1 is recorded as an ORF, its role being uncertain. The V and J ends lost 2 bases and 4 bases, in that order; junction bases with no gene match: 0. This CDR3 spans 14 amino acids. CDR3: CASSQGTGGYGYTF. CDR3 DNA (partial): TGCGCCAGCAGTCAAGGGACAGGGGGCTATGGC.

This clone was detected ten times or more. One end of the junction varies from germline; a read error may be responsible. Read sequence stops 3 residues before the CDR3 end, and the germline J gene provides the missing end. This specimen includes other DNA sequences encoding the same CDR3. The chain combines TRBV7-9 with TRBJ2-4, with D perhaps TRBD1 (6 bases). The CDR3 consists of 12 residues. From germline, CDR1 is SEHNR and CDR2 FQNEAQ (reference sequence). CDR3 DNA, as far as it was read: TGCGCCAGCAGCTTAGAGCAGGGGTTT. It yields the protein CASSLEQGF. The full-length CDR3 reads as CASSLEQGFQYF.

This clone was seen at least ten times. The read terminates 3 residues before the CDR3 end, so the remaining end is supplied by the germline J gene. The rearrangement joins TRBV30 to TRBJ2-7; D is unresolved. The germline gives CDR1 GTSNPN, CDR2 SVGIG (reference sequence). V lost 0 bases and J lost 3, with 12 bases in between. The CDR3 has 14 amino acids. Partial CDR3 DNA: TGTGCCTGGAGTGTCCTCGGCTCTAGCTACGAG. Translation gives CAWSVLGSSYE. The whole CDR3 reads CAWSVLGSSYEQYF.

At least ten counts were recorded for this clone. Partial CDR3 DNA: TGTGCCAGCAGCTTAGTAGCGGGAGGGGAGACC. It encodes CASSLVAGGET. The full CDR3 protein reads CASSLVAGGETQYF. J is TRBJ2-5 and V is TRBV7-2; 11 nucleotides match TRBD2. Coverage ceases 3 residues before the CDR3 finishes, and the germline J gene fills in the end. With V trimmed by 1 base and J by 5 bases, 0 bases remained unmatched. The CDR3 consists of 14 residues. In germline, CDR1 is SGHTA, CDR2 FQGNSA.

This clone was picked up a small number of times. The CDR3 end is not reached by the read, which stops 3 residues before it; the germline J gene fills it in. The rearrangement links TRBV6-2 or TRBV6-3 to TRBJ2-7, with a possible D match to TRBD1 (5 bases). Germline CDR1 is MNHEY and CDR2 is SVGEGT. The CDR3 has 17 amino acids. V lost 2 bases and J lost 2, with 19 bases in between. CDR3 DNA (partial): TGTGCCAGCAGTTACGGTTGGACCCAGGGTGATACCTACGAG. This codes for CASSYGWTQGDTYE. The whole CDR3 region reads CASSYGWTQGDTYEQYF.

The table lists this clone with many counts. The read gets to within 3 residues of the CDR3 end, and the germline J gene fills in the rest. This chain uses TRBV5-6 with TRBJ1-2, with TRBD1 matching 9 bases. This CDR3 has 14 amino acids. Germline V gene lookup returns CDR1 SGHDT and CDR2 YYEEEE. V shed 0 bases, J shed 7 bases, and the junction held 4 bases outside the gene matches. CDR3 bases read: TGTGCCAGCAGCTTGGTACAGGGGGCAGGTGGC. Protein product: CASSLVQGAGG. The whole CDR3 is CASSLVQGAGGYTF.

This clone was counted between two and nine times. A much bigger clone sits one base away, suggesting this may be a read error. The CDR3 end lies 3 residues beyond the end of the read and is filled in from the germline J gene. The genes are TRBV18 and TRBJ2-7; D might be TRBD1 (5 bases). CDR3 length: 15 amino acids. Germline values: CDR1 KGHSH, CDR2 LQKENI. V lost 1 base and J 6 bases, leaving 16 bases between the germline ends. The DNA read from the CDR3 is TGTGCCAGCTCACCACGTGCAGGGTCAGGTTCCGAG. Its translation: CASSPRAGSGSE. The whole CDR3 sequence is CASSPRAGSGSEQYF.

This clone was recorded a few times. The read ends 3 residues shy of where the CDR3 ends; the end is completed using the germline J gene. V gene TRBV7-6 combines with J gene TRBJ1-1; D is possibly TRBD1 (6 bases). The germline V gene has CDR1 SGHVS and CDR2 FNYEAQ. CDR3 length: 13 amino acids. Trimming removed 3 bases from V and 3 bases from J, with 8 bases in between. CDR3 DNA, as far as it was read: TGTGCCAGCAGCTTTCCAGGGGACACTGAA. Residues: CASSFPGDTE. The CDR3 reads in full as CASSFPGDTEAFF.

A word on this clone: The read finishes 3 residues shy of the CDR3 end, and the germline J gene is used to complete it. This chain connects TRBV19 to TRBJ1-1; D perhaps matches TRBD1 (6 bases). V gave up 5 bases and J gave up 1 base, with 14 bases separating them. The CDR3 is 15 amino acids. Germline V gives CDR1 LNHDA, CDR2 SQIVND (reference sequence). The CDR3 loop is CASSASGTRNTEAFF. The part of the CDR3 DNA that was read is TGTGCCAGTAGTGCCTCCGGGACAAGGAACACTGAA.

In its sample, this clone was seen a few times. The read ends 3 residues early relative to the CDR3; the germline J gene fills the gap. The chain employs TRBV19 and TRBJ2-3; possible D gene TRBD1, 6 bases. V was trimmed by 11 bases and J by 4 bases, leaving 16 bases between them. This CDR3 is 13 amino acids long. CDR1 is LNHDA and CDR2 is SQIVND in the germline V gene (reference sequence). The CDR3 bases that were read are TGTGCCTGCAGGGGAATTGGGGCAGATACG. Protein sequence: CACRGIGADT. The entire CDR3 reads CACRGIGADTQYF.

The table lists this clone with many counts. Read data end 3 residues before the CDR3 end; the end is taken from the germline J gene. The J gene is TRBJ2-7, the V gene TRBV5-5; 7 nucleotides align to TRBD1. V trimming: 2 bases; J trimming: 1 base; junction bases outside the gene matches: 6. The CDR3 is made up of 15 amino acids. CDR1 is SGHKS, CDR2 YYEKEE, per germline (reference sequence). The CDR3 is CASSLFGTASYEQYF. CDR3 bases read: TGTGCCAGCAGCTTATTTGGGACAGCTTCCTACGAG.

On this clone: The CDR3 end falls 3 residues outside the read, so it is completed with the germline J gene. The rearrangement links TRBV6-2 or TRBV6-3 to TRBJ2-2, with 13 nucleotides matching TRBD2. The CDR3 totals 16 residues. Germline V CDR1 and CDR2: MNHEY, SVGEGT. J gave up 6 bases and V 4 bases, and 5 bases lay outside the gene matches. CDR3 DNA (partial): TGTGCCAGCAGTTCACCGGGACTAGCGGGGCCCGGGGAG. Translation gives CASSSPGLAGPGE. In full, the CDR3 is CASSSPGLAGPGELFF.

As regards this clone: The CDR3 extends 3 residues past the end of the read, so its final part is completed from the germline J gene. This chain connects TRBV18 to TRBJ1-1, with 8 bases aligning to TRBD1. Trimming at V came to 3 bases and at J to 6 bases, leaving 21 bases not matched to a gene. This CDR3 is 19 amino acids long. Per the germline V gene, CDR1 is KGHSH and CDR2 is LQKENI. CDR3 DNA (partial): TGTGCCAGCTCACCCGTTTGGACAGGGCTAAGTTCGGTTCGGGCTGAA. It encodes CASSPVWTGLSSVRAE. The CDR3, in full, reads CASSPVWTGLSSVRAEAFF. Based on the CDR3 plus reference TRBV18 and TRBJ1-1, the full variable domain is NAGVMQNPRHLVRRRGQEARLRCSPMKGHSHVYWYRQLPEEGLKFMVYLQKENIIDESGMPKERFSAEFPKEGPSILRIQQVVRGDSAAYFCASSPVWTGLSSVRAEAFFGQGTRLTVV.

This clone was observed a few times. The read terminates 3 residues ahead of where the CDR3 ends, so the germline J gene completes it. The chain links TRBV19 to TRBJ2-7; maybe TRBD1 (5 bases). The germline V gene encodes CDR1 LNHDA and CDR2 SQIVND (reference sequence). V was trimmed by 5 bases and J by 3 bases, leaving 11 bases between them. CDR3 length equals 13 residues. The CDR3 region is CASSSQGYYEQYF. The DNA read from the CDR3 is TGTGCCAGTAGTTCTCAGGGTTACTACGAG.

With regard to this clone: The CDR3 goes on 3 residues after the read ends, and that part is filled in from the germline J gene. The chain uses TRBV7-6 and TRBJ2-1; TRBD2 agrees at 7 bases. The CDR3 contains 15 residues. The germline CDR1 and CDR2 sequences are SGHVS and FNYEAQ. V shed 3 bases, J shed 5 bases, and the junction held 7 bases outside the gene matches. This CDR3 is CASSLRSGGNNEQFF. CDR3 bases read: TGTGCCAGCAGCTTGCGTTCGGGGGGTAACAATGAG.

This clone showed up just a few times. The CDR3 goes on 3 residues after the read ends, and that part is filled in from the germline J gene. The chain has TRBV13 and TRBJ1-4; D is ambiguous. V lost 7 bases, J lost 0 bases, and 12 bases lay in between. Germline lookup yields CDR1 PRHDT and CDR2 FYEKMQ (reference sequence). The CDR3 runs 15 residues. CDR3 DNA, as far as it was read: TGTGCCAGCACCAAACTTCGTGCAACTAATGAAAAA. The encoded protein is CASTKLRATNEK. The full CDR3 protein reads CASTKLRATNEKLFF.

This clone showed up just a few times. The CDR3 end falls 3 residues outside the read, so it is completed with the germline J gene. The V and J genes are TRBV6-2 or TRBV6-3 and TRBJ1-6, with TRBD1 identical over 7 bases. Germline V gene sequence: CDR1 MNHEY, CDR2 SVGEGT. The J segment lost 9 bases and the V segment lost 6 bases, leaving 8 bases of the junction unmatched. The CDR3 runs 14 residues. The CDR3 reads CASRLTGVGSPLHF. CDR3 bases read: TGTGCCAGCAGGCTAACAGGGGTTGGTTCACCC.

This clone was seen at least ten times. The read is 3 residues too short to cover the CDR3 end, so that end is filled in from the germline J gene. The rearrangement links TRBV15 to TRBJ1-1; maybe TRBD1 (6 bases). CDR1 and CDR2 (germline): LNHNV, YYDKDF (reference sequence). CDR3 length: 12 residues. Trimming removed 9 bases at V and 3 bases at J, with 11 bases between. CDR3 region: CATANRDTEAFF. The part of the CDR3 DNA that was read is TGTGCCACAGCTAACAGGGACACTGAA.

In its sample, this clone ranks as medium-sized (0.01 to 0.1%). The read is 3 residues too short to cover the CDR3 end, so that end is filled in from the germline J gene. The chain joins TRBV2 to TRBJ1-2, with D maybe TRBD1 (5 bases). The germline V and J ends were trimmed by 7 bases and 5 bases, with 23 bases remaining between them. This CDR3 contains 16 residues. The germline gives CDR1 SNHLY, CDR2 FYNNEI. The CDR3 sequence: CASTLSSGIISYGYTF. The sequenced CDR3 bases are TGTGCCAGCACCTTGAGTTCAGGGATTATAAGTTATGGC.

This clone turned up a few times. The observed sequence ends 3 residues before the CDR3 terminus, with the missing tail filled in from the germline J gene. This chain joins TRBV5-6 and TRBJ1-2; D might be TRBD1 (6 bases). Trimming removed 4 bases at V and 3 bases at J, with 10 bases between. This CDR3 is built from 13 residues. Germline-derived CDR1 and CDR2 are SGHDT and YYEEEE. The covered CDR3 bases are TGTGCCAGCAGCCCCCCAGGGGACTATGGC. Translating it yields CASSPPGDYG. The full CDR3 protein reads CASSPPGDYGYTF. The full variable domain, with the rest looked up from reference TRBV5-6 and TRBJ1-2, is DAGVTQSPTHLIKTRGQQVTLRCSPKSGHDTVSWYQQALGQGPQFIFQYYEEEERQRGNFPDRFSGHQFPNYSSELNVNALLLGDSALYLCASSPPGDYGYTFGSGTRLTVV.